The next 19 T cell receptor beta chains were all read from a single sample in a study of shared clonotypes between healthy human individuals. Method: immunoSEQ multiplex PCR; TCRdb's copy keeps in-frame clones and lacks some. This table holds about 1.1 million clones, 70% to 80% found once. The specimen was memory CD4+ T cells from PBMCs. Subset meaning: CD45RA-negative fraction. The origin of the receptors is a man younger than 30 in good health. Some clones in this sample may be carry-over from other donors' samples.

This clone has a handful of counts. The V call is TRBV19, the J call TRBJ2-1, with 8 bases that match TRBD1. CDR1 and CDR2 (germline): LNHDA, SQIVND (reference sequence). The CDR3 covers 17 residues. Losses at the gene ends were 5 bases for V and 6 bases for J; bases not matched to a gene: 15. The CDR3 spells CASSVNRQGSTTNEQFF. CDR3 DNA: TGTGCCAGTAGTGTAAATCGACAGGGGTCGACTACCAATGAGCAGTTCTTC.

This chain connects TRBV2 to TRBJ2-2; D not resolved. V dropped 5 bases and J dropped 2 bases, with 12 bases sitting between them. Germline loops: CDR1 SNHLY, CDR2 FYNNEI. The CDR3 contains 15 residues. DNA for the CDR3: TGTGCCAGCAGTCGTATTCTAGGAAACACCGGGGAGCTGTTTTTT. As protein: CASSRILGNTGELFF.

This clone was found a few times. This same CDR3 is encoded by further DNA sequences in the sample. CDR3: CASSLDPSSTDTQYF. CDR3 nucleotide sequence: TGCGCCAGCAGCTTGGACCCGAGTAGCACAGATACGCAGTATTTT. The chain carries TRBV5-1 and TRBJ2-3; no clear D gene. The germline V gene encodes CDR1 SGHRS and CDR2 YFSETQ. The CDR3 is 15 amino acids. Trimming pared 0 bases from V and 0 bases from J, leaving 8 bases between.

This chain's CDR3 is CASSPRKYQYF. CDR3 bases: TGTGCCAGCAGCCCCCGAAAATACCAGTACTTC. The chain employs TRBV28 and TRBJ2-5; no reliable D call. The CDR3 loop spans 11 amino acids. V was clipped by 6 bases and J by 10 bases, with 12 bases between them. Germline V gene lookup returns CDR1 MDHEN and CDR2 SYDVKM.

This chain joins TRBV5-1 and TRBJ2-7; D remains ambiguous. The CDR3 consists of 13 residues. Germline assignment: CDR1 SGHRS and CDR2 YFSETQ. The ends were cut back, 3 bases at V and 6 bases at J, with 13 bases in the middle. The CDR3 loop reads CASSSLTDSEQYF. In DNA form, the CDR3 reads TGCGCCAGCAGCTCACTAACAGATAGCGAGCAGTACTTC.

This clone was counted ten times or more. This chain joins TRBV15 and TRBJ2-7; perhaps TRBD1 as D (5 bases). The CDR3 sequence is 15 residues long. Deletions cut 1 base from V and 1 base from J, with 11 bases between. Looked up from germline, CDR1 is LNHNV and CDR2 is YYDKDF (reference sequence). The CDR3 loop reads CATSRVGRGSYEQYF. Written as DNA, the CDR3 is TGTGCCACCAGCAGAGTCGGTAGGGGTTCCTACGAGCAGTACTTC.

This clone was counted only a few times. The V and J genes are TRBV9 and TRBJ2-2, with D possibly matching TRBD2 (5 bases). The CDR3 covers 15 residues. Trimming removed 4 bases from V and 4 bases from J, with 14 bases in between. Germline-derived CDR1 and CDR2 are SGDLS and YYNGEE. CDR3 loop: CASSRTGSTTGELFF. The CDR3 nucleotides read TGTGCCAGCAGCAGAACGGGGTCCACCACCGGGGAGCTGTTTTTT.

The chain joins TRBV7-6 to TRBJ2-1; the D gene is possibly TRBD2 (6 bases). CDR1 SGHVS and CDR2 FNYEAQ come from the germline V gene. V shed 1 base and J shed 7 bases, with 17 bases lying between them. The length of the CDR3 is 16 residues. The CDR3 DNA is TGTGCCAGCAGCTTAGGGAGGGAGGTATTAGTGAATGAGCAGTTCTTC. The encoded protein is CASSLGREVLVNEQFF.

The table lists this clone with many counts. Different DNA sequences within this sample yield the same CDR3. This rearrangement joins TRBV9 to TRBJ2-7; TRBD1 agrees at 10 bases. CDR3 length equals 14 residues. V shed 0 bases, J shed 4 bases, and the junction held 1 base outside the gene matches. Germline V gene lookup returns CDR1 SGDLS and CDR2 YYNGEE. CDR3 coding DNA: TGTGCCAGCAGCGTAGGGGACAGGGGTTACGAGCAGTACTTC. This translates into CASSVGDRGYEQYF.

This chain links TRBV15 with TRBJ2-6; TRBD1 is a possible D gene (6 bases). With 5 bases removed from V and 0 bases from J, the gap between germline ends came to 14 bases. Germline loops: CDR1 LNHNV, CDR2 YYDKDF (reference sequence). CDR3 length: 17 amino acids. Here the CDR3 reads CATSPGDPVSGANVLTF. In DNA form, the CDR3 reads TGTGCCACCAGCCCAGGGGACCCAGTCTCTGGGGCCAACGTCCTGACTTTC.

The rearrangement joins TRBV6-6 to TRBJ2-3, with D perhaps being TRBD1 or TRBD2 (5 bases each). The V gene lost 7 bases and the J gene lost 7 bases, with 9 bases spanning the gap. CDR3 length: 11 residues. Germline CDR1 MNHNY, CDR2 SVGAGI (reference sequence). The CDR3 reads CASILGHTQYF. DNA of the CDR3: TGTGCCAGCATTCTGGGACATACGCAGTATTTT.

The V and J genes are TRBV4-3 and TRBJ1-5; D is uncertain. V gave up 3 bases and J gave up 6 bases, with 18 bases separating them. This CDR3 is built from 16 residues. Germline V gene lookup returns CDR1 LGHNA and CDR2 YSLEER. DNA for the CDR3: TGCGCCAGCAGCCAGTCATACCTCCCCCGAGGTCAGCCCCAGCATTTT. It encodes CASSQSYLPRGQPQHF.

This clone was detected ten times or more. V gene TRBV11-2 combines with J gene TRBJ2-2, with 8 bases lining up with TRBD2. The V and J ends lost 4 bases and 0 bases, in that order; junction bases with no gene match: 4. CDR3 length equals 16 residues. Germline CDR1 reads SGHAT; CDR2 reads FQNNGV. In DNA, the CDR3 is TGTGCCAGCAGCTCAAGACTAGCGACGAACACCGGGGAGCTGTTTTTT. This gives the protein CASSSRLATNTGELFF. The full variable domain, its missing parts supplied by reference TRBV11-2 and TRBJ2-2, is EAGVAQSPRYKIIEKRQSVAFWCNPISGHATLYWYQQILGQGPKLLIQFQNNGVVDDSQLPKDRFSAERLKGVDSTLKIQPAKLEDSAVYLCASSSRLATNTGELFFGEGSRLTVL.

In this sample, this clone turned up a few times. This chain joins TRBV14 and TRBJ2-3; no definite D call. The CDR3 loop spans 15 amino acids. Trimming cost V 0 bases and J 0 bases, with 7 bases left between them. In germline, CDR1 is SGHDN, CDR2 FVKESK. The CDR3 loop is CASSQDRPSTDTQYF. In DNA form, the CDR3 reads TGTGCCAGCAGCCAAGATAGGCCTAGCACAGATACGCAGTATTTT.

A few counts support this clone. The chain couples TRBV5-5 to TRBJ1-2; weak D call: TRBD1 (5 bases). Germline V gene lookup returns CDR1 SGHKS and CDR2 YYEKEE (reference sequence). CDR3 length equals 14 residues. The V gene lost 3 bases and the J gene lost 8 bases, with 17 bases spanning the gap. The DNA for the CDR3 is TGTGCCAGCAGCTCGCCTTGGATGGGGGAGGGCTACACCTTC. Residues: CASSSPWMGEGYTF.

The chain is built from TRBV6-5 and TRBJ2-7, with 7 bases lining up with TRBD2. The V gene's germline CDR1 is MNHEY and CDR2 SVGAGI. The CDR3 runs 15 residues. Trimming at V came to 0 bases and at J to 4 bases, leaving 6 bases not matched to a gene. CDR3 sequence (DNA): TGTGCCAGCAGTTACTCAGTAGCGGGCCAATACGAGCAGTACTTC. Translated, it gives CASSYSVAGQYEQYF.

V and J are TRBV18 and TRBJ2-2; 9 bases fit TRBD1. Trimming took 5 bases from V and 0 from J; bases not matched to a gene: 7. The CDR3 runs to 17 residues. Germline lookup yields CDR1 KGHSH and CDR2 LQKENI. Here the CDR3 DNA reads TGTGCCAGCTCATGGGACAGGGTCCCCACGAACACCGGGGAGCTGTTTTTT. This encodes CASSWDRVPTNTGELFF.

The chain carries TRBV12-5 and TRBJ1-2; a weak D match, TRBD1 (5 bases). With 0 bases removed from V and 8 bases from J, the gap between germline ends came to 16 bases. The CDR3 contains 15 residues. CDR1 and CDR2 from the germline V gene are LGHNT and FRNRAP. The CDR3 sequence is CASGLVSGGIGGYTF. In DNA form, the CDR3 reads TGTGCTAGTGGTTTGGTATCTGGGGGGATAGGAGGCTACACCTTC. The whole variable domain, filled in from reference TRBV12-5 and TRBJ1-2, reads DARVTQTPRHKVTEMGQEVTMRCQPILGHNTVFWYRQTMMQGLELLAYFRNRAPLDDSGMPKDRFSAEMPDATLATLKIQPSEPRDSAVYFCASGLVSGGIGGYTFGSGTRLTVV.

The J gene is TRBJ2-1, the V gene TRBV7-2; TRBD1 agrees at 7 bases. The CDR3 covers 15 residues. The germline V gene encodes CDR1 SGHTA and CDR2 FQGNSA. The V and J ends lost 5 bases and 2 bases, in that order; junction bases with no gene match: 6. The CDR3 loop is CASSASRGTYNEQFF. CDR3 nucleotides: TGTGCCAGCAGCGCGAGCAGGGGGACCTACAATGAGCAGTTCTTC.